The T cell receptor beta chain described here comes from a study of T cells in Graves' hyperthyroidism and ophthalmopathy. Study results and limitations: Among thyroid clonotypes expanded above 0.001, most also appeared in blood. The model foresaw ophthalmopathy a median roughly 6 months prior to onset.

Trimming shortened V by 7 bases and J by 7 bases, and 14 bases separated the two germline ends. The CDR3 sequence is 14 residues long. From germline, CDR1 is SEHNR and CDR2 FQNEAQ (reference sequence). TCR beta CDR3 regions were amplified from RNA transcripts. The TCR CDR3 first-round RT-PCR relied on the HTBI primer set. One entry per CDR3 protein, called by TCRdb with MiXCR from the multiplex PCR reads. The sample lists about half a million distinct CDR3 sequences, just under 20% seen once, with roughly 47% in the top ten. About this clonotype: Its antigen is unknown.

The receptor comes from a man aged 40-50 years with Graves' ophthalmopathy. Sequenced sample: blood. V is TRBV7-9 and J is TRBJ1-6, with a tentative D call TRBD1 (6 bases). The chain's CDR3 is CASTLFGQNSPLHF. In DNA form, the CDR3 reads TGTGCCAGCACCCTCTTTGGACAGAATTCACCCCTCCACTTT. The full variable domain, in which reference TRBV7-9 and TRBJ1-6 provide the parts outside the CDR3, is DTGVSQNPRHKITKRGQNVTFRCDPISEHNRLYWYRQTLGQGPEFLTYFQNEAQLEKSRLLSDRFSAERPKGSFSTLEIQRTEQGDSAMYLCASTLFGQNSPLHFGNGTRLTVT.